This TCR beta chain was profiled in a study of blood T cell repertoires in COVID-19. Background on the study: Sites across the United States, Italy and Spain contributed samples from acute and convalescent COVID-19. T cells, B-cell-depleted T cells, or PBMCs supplied cDNA or gDNA.

Patients from Seattle were sampled longitudinally, starting during active infection. V was trimmed by 2 bases and J by 8 bases, leaving 18 bases between them. Germline CDR1 is LGHNA and CDR2 is YNFKEQ. The CDR3 loop spans 16 amino acids. In the authors' workflow: Estimation of nucleated cell counts relied on the amplification of reference gene primers. The table came from immunoSEQ multiplex PCR; TCRdb's copy has only in-frame clones and leaves some out. D and trimming come from the DNA, and the V and J calls and clone size come from that table. The sample yields under 300,000 clones, around 90% seen once.

This chain joins TRBV4-2 and TRBJ1-4; D not resolved. Sequenced: peripheral blood. The clonotype originates from a woman aged 60 to 75 with COVID-19, enrolled during active disease. The CDR3 coding sequence is TGTGCCAGCAGCCAACCGGCCCCCGGGGAAGGGGAAAAACTGTTTTTT. This sequence encodes CASSQPAPGEGEKLFF.